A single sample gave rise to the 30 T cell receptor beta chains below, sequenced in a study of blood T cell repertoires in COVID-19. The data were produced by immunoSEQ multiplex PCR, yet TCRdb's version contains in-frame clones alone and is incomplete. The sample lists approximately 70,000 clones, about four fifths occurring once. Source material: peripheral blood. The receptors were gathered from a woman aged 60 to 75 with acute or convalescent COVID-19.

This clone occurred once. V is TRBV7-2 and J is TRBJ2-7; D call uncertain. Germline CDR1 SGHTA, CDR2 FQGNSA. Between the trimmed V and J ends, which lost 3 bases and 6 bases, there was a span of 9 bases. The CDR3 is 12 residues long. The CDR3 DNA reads TGTGCCAGCAGCTTCGAGTCCATCGAGCAGTACTTC. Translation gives CASSFESIEQYF.

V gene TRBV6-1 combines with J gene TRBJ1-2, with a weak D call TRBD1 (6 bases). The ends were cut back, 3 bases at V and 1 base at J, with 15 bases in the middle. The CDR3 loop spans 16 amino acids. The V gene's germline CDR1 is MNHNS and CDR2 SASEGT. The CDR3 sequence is CASSDPLTGFNYGYTF. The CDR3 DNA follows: TGTGCCAGCAGTGACCCGCTGACAGGATTTAACTATGGCTACACCTTC.

The CDR3 here is CASSPQARGLGEQYF. DNA for the CDR3: TGTGCCAGCAGCCCGCAGGCCAGGGGGCTAGGCGAGCAGTACTTC. The rearrangement uses TRBV7-8 and TRBJ2-7, with 8 bases lining up with TRBD1. There are 15 residues in the CDR3. The V gene end was trimmed by 5 bases and the J gene end by 6 bases; junction bases not matched to a gene: 12. Germline V gene sequence: CDR1 SGHVS, CDR2 FQNEAQ.

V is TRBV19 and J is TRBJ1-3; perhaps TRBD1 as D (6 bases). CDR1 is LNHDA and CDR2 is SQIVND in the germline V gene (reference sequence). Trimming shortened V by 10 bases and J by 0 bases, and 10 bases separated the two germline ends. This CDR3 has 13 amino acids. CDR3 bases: TGTGCCACCGGACAGTCCTCTGGAAACACCATATATTTT. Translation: CATGQSSGNTIYF.

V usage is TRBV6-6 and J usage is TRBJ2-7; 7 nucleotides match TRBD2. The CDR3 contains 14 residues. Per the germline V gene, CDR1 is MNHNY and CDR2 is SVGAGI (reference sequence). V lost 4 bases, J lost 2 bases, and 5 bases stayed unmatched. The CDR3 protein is CASSLASGTYEQYF. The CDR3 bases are TGTGCCAGCAGTTTGGCTAGCGGCACCTACGAGCAGTACTTC.

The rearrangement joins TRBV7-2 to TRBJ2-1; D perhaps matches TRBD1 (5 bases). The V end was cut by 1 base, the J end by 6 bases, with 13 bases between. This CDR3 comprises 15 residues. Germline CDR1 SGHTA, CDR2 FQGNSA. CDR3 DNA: TGTGCCAGCAGCTTAGATGTTGCGACAGCCAATGAGCAGTTCTTC. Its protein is CASSLDVATANEQFF.

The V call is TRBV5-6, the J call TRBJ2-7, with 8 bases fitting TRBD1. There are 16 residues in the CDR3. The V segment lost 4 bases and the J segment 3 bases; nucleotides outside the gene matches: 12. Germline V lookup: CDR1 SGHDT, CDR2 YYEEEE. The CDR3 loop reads CASSRPTGGIHYEQYF. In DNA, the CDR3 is TGTGCCAGCAGCCGACCCACAGGGGGGATTCACTACGAGCAGTACTTC.

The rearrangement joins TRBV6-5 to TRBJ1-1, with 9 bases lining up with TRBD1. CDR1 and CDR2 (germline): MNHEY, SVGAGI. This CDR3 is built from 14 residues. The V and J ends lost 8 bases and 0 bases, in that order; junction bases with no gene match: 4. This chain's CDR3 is CASGDRALNTEAFF. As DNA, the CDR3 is TGTGCCAGCGGGGACAGGGCCTTGAACACTGAAGCTTTCTTT.

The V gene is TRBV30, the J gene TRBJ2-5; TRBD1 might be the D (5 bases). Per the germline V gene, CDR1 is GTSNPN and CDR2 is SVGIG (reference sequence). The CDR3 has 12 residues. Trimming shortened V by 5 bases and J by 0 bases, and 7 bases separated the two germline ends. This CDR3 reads CAWYRYQETQYF. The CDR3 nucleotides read TGTGCCTGGTACAGGTACCAAGAGACCCAGTACTTC.

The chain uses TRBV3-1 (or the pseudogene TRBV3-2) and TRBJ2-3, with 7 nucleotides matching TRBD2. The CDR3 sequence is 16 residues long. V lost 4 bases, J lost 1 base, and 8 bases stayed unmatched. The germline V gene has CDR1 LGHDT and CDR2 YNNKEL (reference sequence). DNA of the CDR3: TGTGCCAGCAGCCCCAACCACGGACTAGGCACAGATACGCAGTATTTT. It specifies CASSPNHGLGTDTQYF.

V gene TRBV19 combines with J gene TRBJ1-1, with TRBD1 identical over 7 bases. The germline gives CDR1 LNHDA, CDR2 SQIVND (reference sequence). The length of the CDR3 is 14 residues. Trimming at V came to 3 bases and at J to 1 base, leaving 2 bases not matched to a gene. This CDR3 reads CASSIRTGNTEAFF. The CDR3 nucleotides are TGTGCCAGTAGTATCAGGACAGGGAACACTGAAGCTTTCTTT.

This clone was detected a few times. In DNA form, the CDR3 reads TGTGCCAGCAGTTGGAGCTCTGGAAACACCATATATTTT. Translation gives CASSWSSGNTIYF. The chain links TRBV12-3 or TRBV12-4 to TRBJ1-3; no clear D. The CDR3 length is 13 residues. The V and J ends lost 4 bases and 0 bases respectively, with 4 bases between them.

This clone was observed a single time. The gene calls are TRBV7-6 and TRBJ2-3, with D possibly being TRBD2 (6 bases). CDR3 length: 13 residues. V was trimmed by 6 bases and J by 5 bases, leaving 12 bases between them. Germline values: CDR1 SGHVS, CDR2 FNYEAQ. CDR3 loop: CASSGGKGDTQYF. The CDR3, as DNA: TGTGCCAGCAGTGGGGGGAAGGGAGATACGCAGTATTTT. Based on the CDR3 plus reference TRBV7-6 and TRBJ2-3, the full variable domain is GAGVSQSPRYKVTKRGQDVALRCDPISGHVSLYWYRQALGQGPEFLTYFNYEAQQDKSGLPNDRFSAERPEGSISTLTIQRTEQRDSAMYRCASSGGKGDTQYFGPGTRLTVL.

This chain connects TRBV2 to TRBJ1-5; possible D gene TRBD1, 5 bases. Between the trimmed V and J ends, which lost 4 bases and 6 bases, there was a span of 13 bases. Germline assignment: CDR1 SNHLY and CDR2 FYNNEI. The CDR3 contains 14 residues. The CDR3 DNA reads TGTGCCAGCAGTGCCCAGGGAGGGGCTCAGCCCCAGCATTTT. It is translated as CASSAQGGAQPQHF.

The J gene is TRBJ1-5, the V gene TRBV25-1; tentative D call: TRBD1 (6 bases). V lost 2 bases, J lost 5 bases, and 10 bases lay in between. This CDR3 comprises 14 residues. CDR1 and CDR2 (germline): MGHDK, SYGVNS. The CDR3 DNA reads TGTGCCAGCAGTGAAACAGGGTTCCATCAGCCCCAGCATTTT. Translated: CASSETGFHQPQHF.

The CDR3 is CASTRWGGGNQPQHF. DNA of the CDR3: TGTGCCAGCACCCGGTGGGGCGGGGGCAATCAGCCCCAGCATTTT. This chain joins TRBV2 and TRBJ1-5; TRBD1 might be the D (5 bases). Germline CDR1 and CDR2: SNHLY and FYNNEI. Trimming took off 7 bases at V and 2 bases at J, with 15 bases between the two ends. CDR3 length: 15 residues. Drawing the rest from reference TRBV2 and TRBJ1-5, the complete variable domain is EPEVTQTPSHQVTQMGQEVILRCVPISNHLYFYWYRQILGQKVEFLVSFYNNEISEKSEIFDDQFSVERPDGSNFTLKIRSTKLEDSAMYFCASTRWGGGNQPQHFGDGTRLSIL.

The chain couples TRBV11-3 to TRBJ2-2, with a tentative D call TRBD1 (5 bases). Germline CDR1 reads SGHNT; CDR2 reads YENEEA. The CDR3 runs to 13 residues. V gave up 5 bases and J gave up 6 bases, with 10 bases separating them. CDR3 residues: CASSLSRAGELFF. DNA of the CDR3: TGTGCCAGCAGCCTCTCCAGGGCCGGGGAGCTGTTTTTT.

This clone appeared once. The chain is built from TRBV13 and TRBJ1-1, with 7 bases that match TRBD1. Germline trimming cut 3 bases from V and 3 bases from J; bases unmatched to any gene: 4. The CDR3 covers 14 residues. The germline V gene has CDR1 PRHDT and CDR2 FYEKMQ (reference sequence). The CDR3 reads CASSFNRGDTEAFF. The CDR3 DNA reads TGTGCCAGCAGCTTCAACAGGGGAGACACTGAAGCTTTCTTT.

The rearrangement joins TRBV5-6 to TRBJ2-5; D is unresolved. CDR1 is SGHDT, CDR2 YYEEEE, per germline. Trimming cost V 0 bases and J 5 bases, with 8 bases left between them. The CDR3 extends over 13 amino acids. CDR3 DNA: TGTGCCAGCAGCTTGGGATTCCGGGAGACCCAGTACTTC. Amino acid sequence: CASSLGFRETQYF.

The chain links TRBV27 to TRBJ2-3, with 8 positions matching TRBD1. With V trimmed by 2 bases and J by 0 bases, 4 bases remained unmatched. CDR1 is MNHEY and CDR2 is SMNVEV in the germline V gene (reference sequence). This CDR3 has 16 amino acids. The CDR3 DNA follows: TGTGCCAGCAGTTTACTACAGGGGGGTAGCACAGATACGCAGTATTTT. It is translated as CASSLLQGGSTDTQYF.

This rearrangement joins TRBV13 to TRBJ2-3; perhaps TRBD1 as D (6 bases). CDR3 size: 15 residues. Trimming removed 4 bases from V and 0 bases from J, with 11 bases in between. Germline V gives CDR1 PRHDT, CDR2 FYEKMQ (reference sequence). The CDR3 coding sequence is TGTGCCAGCAGCTCCGGGACACAAAGCACAGATACGCAGTATTTT. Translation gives CASSSGTQSTDTQYF.

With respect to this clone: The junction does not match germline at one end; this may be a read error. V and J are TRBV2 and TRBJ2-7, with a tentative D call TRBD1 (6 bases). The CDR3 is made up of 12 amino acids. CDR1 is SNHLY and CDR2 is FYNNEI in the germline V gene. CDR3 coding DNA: TGTGCCAGCCGAACCGAGGACAGTATATCGCCTTTC. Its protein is CASRTEDSISPF.

CDR3 DNA: TGTGCCAGCTCACCGGGCAAAGAAGGCAATCAGCCCCAGCATTTT. Its protein product is CASSPGKEGNQPQHF. The chain combines TRBV18 with TRBJ1-5, with D uncertain. V was clipped by 3 bases and J by 2 bases, with 11 bases between them. The CDR3 extends over 15 amino acids. CDR1 is KGHSH, CDR2 LQKENI, per germline.

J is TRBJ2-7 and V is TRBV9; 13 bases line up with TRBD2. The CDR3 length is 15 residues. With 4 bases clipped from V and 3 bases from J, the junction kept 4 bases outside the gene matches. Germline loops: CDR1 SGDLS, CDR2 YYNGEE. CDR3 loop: CASSLGTSGDYEQYF. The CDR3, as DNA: TGTGCCAGCAGCTTAGGGACTAGCGGGGACTACGAGCAGTACTTC.

CDR3 sequence reads: CASSQPGRGQPQHF. The CDR3 bases are TGCGCCAGCAGCCAACCCGGCCGGGGACAGCCCCAGCATTTT. V usage is TRBV4-1 and J usage is TRBJ1-5; D is unresolved. V gave up 2 bases and J gave up 7 bases, with 12 bases separating them. CDR1 and CDR2 from the germline V gene are MGHRA and YSYEKL. The CDR3 extends over 14 amino acids.

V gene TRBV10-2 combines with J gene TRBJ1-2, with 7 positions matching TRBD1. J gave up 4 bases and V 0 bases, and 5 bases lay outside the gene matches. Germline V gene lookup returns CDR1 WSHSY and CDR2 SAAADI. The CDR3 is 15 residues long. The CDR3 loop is CASSESKGAGYGYTF. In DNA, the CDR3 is TGCGCCAGCAGTGAGTCGAAGGGGGCGGGCTATGGCTACACCTTC.

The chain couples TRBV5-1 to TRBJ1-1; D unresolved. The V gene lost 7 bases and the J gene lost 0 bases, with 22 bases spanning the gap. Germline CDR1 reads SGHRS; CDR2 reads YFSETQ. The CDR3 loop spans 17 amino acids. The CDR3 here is CASLPTPLSGMNTEAFF. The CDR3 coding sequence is TGCGCCAGCCTGCCGACCCCTCTCAGCGGCATGAACACTGAAGCTTTCTTT. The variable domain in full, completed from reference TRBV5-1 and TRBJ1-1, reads KAGVTQTPRYLIKTRGQQVTLSCSPISGHRSVSWYQQTPGQGLQFLFEYFSETQRNKGNFPGRFSGRQFSNSRSEMNVSTLELGDSALYLCASLPTPLSGMNTEAFFGQGTRLTVV.

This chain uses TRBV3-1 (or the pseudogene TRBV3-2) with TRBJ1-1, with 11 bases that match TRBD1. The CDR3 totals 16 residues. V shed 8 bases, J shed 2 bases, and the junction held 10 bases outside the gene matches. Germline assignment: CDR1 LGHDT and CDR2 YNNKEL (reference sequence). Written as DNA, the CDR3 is TGTGCCAGCGGCCGGACAGGGGGCCGAACAAACACTGAAGCTTTCTTT. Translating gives CASGRTGGRTNTEAFF.

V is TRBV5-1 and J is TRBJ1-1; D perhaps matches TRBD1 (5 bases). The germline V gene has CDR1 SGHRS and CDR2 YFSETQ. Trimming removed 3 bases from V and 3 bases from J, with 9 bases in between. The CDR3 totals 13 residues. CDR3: CASSSMTDTEAFF. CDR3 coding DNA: TGCGCCAGCAGCTCGATGACAGACACTGAAGCTTTCTTT.

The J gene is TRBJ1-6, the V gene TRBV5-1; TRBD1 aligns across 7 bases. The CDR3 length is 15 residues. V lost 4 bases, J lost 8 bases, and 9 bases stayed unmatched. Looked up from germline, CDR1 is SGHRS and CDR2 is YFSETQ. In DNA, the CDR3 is TGCGCCAGCAGCCCAGGGGGAGGTATTGATTCACCCCTCCACTTT. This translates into CASSPGGGIDSPLHF.